The 15 T cell receptor beta chains below were found in one sample sequenced in a study of T cells after yellow fever vaccination. MiXCR, run by TCRdb on the 5' RACE reads, gives a single entry per CDR3 protein. Among approximately 610,000 distinct CDR3 sequences listed, around 16% were seen once. Sequenced material: PBMCs, taken 5 days after the first yellow fever vaccination. All receptors derive from a man between 18 and 29 years old who received the YFV17D yellow fever vaccine.

The sample holds a few counts of this clonotype. The chain combines TRBV16 with TRBJ1-2; D unclear. V was cut by 3 bases and J by 3 bases, with 11 bases left in between. The V gene's germline CDR1 is KGHSY and CDR2 FQNENV. This CDR3 contains 14 residues. The DNA for the CDR3 is TGTGCCAGCAGCCAGGGTTTTGTGGACTATGGCTACACCTTC. Translation gives CASSQGFVDYGYTF.

Only a few counts were recorded for this clonotype. This chain connects TRBV24-1 to TRBJ1-4; D gene uncertain. CDR1 and CDR2 (germline): KGHDR, SFDVKD. The V gene lost 2 bases and the J gene lost 6 bases, with 9 bases spanning the gap. This CDR3 has 14 residues. The CDR3 coding sequence is TGTGCCACCAGTGATTCTTCACGGGATGAAAAACTGTTTTTT. As protein: CATSDSSRDEKLFF.

This clonotype was counted only a few times. J is TRBJ1-1 and V is TRBV4-2; tentatively, D is TRBD1 (6 bases). Deletions cut 1 base from V and 1 base from J, with 13 bases between. Germline CDR1 reads LGHNA; CDR2 reads YNFKEQ. The CDR3 consists of 16 residues. The CDR3 spells CASSQVSIQGNTEAFF. The CDR3 coding sequence is TGTGCCAGCAGCCAAGTTTCGATACAGGGGAACACTGAAGCTTTCTTT.

The gene calls are TRBV5-1 and TRBJ2-2; D gene unclear. The germline V gene has CDR1 SGHRS and CDR2 YFSETQ. CDR3 length: 12 residues. V dropped 0 bases and J dropped 11 bases, with 8 bases sitting between them. The CDR3 sequence is CASSLVGPELFF. The CDR3 DNA follows: TGCGCCAGCAGCTTGGTAGGGCCAGAGCTGTTTTTT. The whole variable domain, remainder taken from reference TRBV5-1 and TRBJ2-2, is KAGVTQTPRYLIKTRGQQVTLSCSPISGHRSVSWYQQTPGQGLQFLFEYFSETQRNKGNFPGRFSGRQFSNSRSEMNVSTLELGDSALYLCASSLVGPELFFGEGSRLTVL.

This chain links TRBV3-1 with TRBJ2-4; 7 positions agree with TRBD2. V dropped 1 base and J dropped 3; count of bases not matched to a gene: 0. In germline, CDR1 is LGHDT, CDR2 YNNKEL (reference sequence). CDR3 length equals 14 residues. The CDR3 here is CASSQASGKNIQYF. CDR3 coding DNA: TGTGCCAGCAGCCAAGCTAGCGGCAAAAACATTCAGTACTTC.

In this sample, this clonotype turned up a few times. The rearrangement joins TRBV4-2 to TRBJ2-3; 7 bases map to TRBD2. This CDR3 region has 18 residues. Trimming took 0 bases from V and 4 from J; bases not matched to a gene: 13. Per germline, CDR1 LGHNA and CDR2 YNFKEQ. The CDR3 DNA reads as TGTGCCAGCAGCCAAGATCCGGTTCGGCGGGGAGGGGCAGATACGCAGTATTTT. This gives the protein CASSQDPVRRGGADTQYF.

This chain links TRBV6-5 with TRBJ2-7; 11 bases map to TRBD2. Germline CDR1 and CDR2: MNHEY and SVGAGI. Trimming took 4 bases from V and 6 from J; bases not matched to a gene: 2. The CDR3 runs 13 residues. CDR3 protein: CASSLAGGSEQYV. The CDR3 DNA is TGTGCCAGCAGTTTAGCGGGGGGGAGCGAGCAGTACGTC.

The gene calls are TRBV29-1 and TRBJ2-2; D is unclear. Germline assignment: CDR1 SQVTM and CDR2 ANQGSEA. V was shortened by 4 bases and J by 5 bases, with 5 bases between the two germline ends. This CDR3 spans 11 amino acids. The CDR3 DNA sequence: TGCAGCGTTGTGGAAACCGGGGAGCTGTTTTTT. Translated: CSVVETGELFF.

This clonotype was seen ten or more times. This rearrangement joins TRBV20-1 to TRBJ2-4, with unresolved D. V dropped 1 base and J dropped 0 bases, with 7 bases sitting between them. The germline CDR1 and CDR2 sequences are DFQATT and SNEGSKA (reference sequence). CDR3 length: 14 residues. The CDR3 loop reads CSARVPLAKNIQYF. The DNA for the CDR3 is TGCAGTGCTAGAGTCCCCCTAGCCAAAAACATTCAGTACTTC.

This clonotype has just a few counts. The V and J genes are TRBV28 and TRBJ2-4; D could derive from TRBD1 or TRBD2 (5 bases each). Per germline, CDR1 MDHEN and CDR2 SYDVKM. V lost 3 bases and J lost 7, with 7 bases in between. This CDR3 has 12 amino acids. The CDR3 DNA sequence: TGTGCCAGCAGTTTTTGGGGGAACATTCAGTACTTC. Translation gives CASSFWGNIQYF.

This clonotype was recorded at least ten times. The CDR3 sequence is CASQTATNEKLFF. Here the CDR3 DNA reads TGTGCCAGCCAGACAGCAACTAATGAAAAACTGTTTTTT. The chain employs TRBV7-2 and TRBJ1-4, with a weak D call TRBD1 (5 bases). V lost 8 bases and J lost 0, with 7 bases in between. Germline V gives CDR1 SGHTA, CDR2 FQGNSA. The CDR3 covers 13 residues.

This clonotype was detected a few times. The chain is built from TRBV19 and TRBJ2-7; D tentatively fits TRBD1 or TRBD2 (5 bases each). The CDR3 length is 15 residues. Trimming removed 6 bases from V and 6 bases from J, with 21 bases in between. Per germline, CDR1 LNHDA and CDR2 SQIVND (reference sequence). This CDR3 reads CASSPGSSPGGEQYF. The CDR3 region has the DNA TGTGCCAGTAGCCCCGGGTCCTCCCCTGGGGGCGAGCAGTACTTC.

This clonotype occurred once. This chain links TRBV6-4 with TRBJ2-6; no clear D. The CDR3 covers 17 residues. In germline, CDR1 is MRHNA, CDR2 SNTAGT. V was pared by 0 bases and J by 1 base, with 10 bases between. In nucleotides, the CDR3 is TGTGCCAGCAGTGACTCGCCCCTTTTTTCTGGGGCCAACGTCCTGACTTTC. It codes for CASSDSPLFSGANVLTF.

The chain carries TRBV5-8 and TRBJ2-1, with 7 positions matching TRBD1. The junction had 5 bases not matched to a gene; V was cut back by 1 base and J by 4 bases. Germline CDR1 is SGHTS and CDR2 is YDEGEE. The CDR3 has 15 residues. The CDR3 protein is CASSLSGQLYNEQFF. The DNA of the CDR3 is TGTGCCAGCAGCTTGTCGGGACAGCTTTACAATGAGCAGTTCTTC.

This clonotype was counted between two and nine times. J is TRBJ2-3 and V is TRBV5-1, with 12 bases fitting TRBD1. Unmatched junction bases numbered 7, after V lost 2 bases and J lost 6 bases. This CDR3 spans 16 amino acids. Germline loops: CDR1 SGHRS, CDR2 YFSETQ. CDR3 DNA: TGCGCCAGCAGCTTTGGGACAGGGGGCCTCCTCGATACGCAGTATTTT. Its protein is CASSFGTGGLLDTQYF.